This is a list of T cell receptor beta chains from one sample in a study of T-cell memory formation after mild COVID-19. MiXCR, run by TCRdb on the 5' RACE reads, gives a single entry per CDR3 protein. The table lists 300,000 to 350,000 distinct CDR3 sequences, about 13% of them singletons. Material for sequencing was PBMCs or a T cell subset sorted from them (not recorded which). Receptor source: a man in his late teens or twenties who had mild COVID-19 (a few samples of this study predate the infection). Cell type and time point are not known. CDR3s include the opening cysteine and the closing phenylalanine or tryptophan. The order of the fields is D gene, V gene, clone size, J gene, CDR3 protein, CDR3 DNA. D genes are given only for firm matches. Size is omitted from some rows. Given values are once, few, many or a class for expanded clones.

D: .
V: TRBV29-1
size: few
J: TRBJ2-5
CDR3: CSGGSTDQETQYF
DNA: TGCAGCGGGGGGTCGACAGACCAAGAGACCCAGTACTTC

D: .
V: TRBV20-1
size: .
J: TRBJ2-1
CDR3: CSARRDVQSEQFF
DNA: TGCAGTGCTAGACGGGACGTCCAATCTGAGCAGTTCTTC

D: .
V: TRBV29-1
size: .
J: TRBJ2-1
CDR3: CSVEDPYVRAYNEQFF
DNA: TGCAGCGTTGAAGATCCGTATGTACGCGCCTACAATGAGCAGTTCTTC

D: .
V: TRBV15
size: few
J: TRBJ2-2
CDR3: CATSGPDRANTGELFF
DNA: TGTGCCACCAGCGGACCGGACAGAGCGAACACCGGGGAGCTGTTTTTT

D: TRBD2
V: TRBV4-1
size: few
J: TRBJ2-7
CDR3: CASSQRTSGTYAHYEQYF
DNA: TGCGCCAGCAGCCAGCGGACTAGCGGGACCTACGCCCACTACGAGCAGTACTTC

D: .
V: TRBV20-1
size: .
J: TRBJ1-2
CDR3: CSARDGGAFNYGYTF
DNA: TGCAGTGCTAGAGATGGGGGGGCCTTTAACTATGGCTACACCTTC

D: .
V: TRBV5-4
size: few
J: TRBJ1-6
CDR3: CASSLNGGSYNSPLHF
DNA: TGTGCCAGCAGCTTGAACGGGGGCTCCTATAATTCACCCCTCCACTTT

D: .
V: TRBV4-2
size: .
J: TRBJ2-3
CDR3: CASSQENLASTDTQYF
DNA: TGTGCCAGCAGCCAGGAAAACTTGGCTAGCACAGATACGCAGTATTTT

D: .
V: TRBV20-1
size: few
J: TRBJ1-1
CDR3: CSASGGGPNTEAFF
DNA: TGCAGTGCTAGTGGGGGCGGTCCGAACACTGAAGCTTTCTTT

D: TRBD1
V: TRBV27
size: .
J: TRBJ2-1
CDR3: CASSRRDRGYEQFF
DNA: TGTGCCAGCAGCCGACGGGACAGGGGGTATGAGCAGTTCTTC

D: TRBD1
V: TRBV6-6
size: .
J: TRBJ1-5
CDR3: CASRPGQGSNQPQHF
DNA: TGTGCCAGCAGACCGGGACAGGGAAGCAATCAGCCCCAGCATTTT

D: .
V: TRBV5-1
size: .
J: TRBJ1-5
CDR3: CASSFTGQQPQHF
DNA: TGCGCCAGCAGCTTCACAGGGCAACAGCCCCAGCATTTT

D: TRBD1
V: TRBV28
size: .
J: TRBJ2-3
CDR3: CASTLWRTGVGDTQYF
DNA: TGTGCCAGCACCCTTTGGAGGACAGGGGTTGGAGATACGCAGTATTTT

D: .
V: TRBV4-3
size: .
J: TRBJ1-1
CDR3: CASSQDLGRNTEAFF
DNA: TGCGCCAGCAGCCAAGATTTGGGGAGGAACACTGAAGCTTTCTTT

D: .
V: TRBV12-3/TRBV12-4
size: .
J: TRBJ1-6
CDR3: CASSHPLGGTNSPLHF
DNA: TGTGCCAGCAGCCACCCTCTCGGCGGTACGAATTCACCCCTCCACTTT

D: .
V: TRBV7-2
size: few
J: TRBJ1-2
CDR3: CASSLAPTARGYTF
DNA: TGTGCCAGCAGCTTAGCGCCGACAGCGAGGGGCTACACCTTC

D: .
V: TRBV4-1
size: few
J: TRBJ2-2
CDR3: CASSYRDQNTGELFF
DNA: TGCGCCAGCAGCTACCGGGACCAAAACACCGGGGAGCTGTTTTTT

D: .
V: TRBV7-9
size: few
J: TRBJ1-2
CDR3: CASSSRVNYGYTF
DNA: TGTGCCAGCAGCTCTCGGGTTAACTATGGCTACACCTTC

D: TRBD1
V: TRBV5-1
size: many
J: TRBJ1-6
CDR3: CASSPGDRGWGNSPLHF
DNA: TGCGCCAGCAGCCCGGGCGACAGGGGTTGGGGGAATTCACCCCTCCACTTT

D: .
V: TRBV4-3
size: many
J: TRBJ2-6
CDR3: CASSQESSGANVLTF
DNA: TGCGCCAGCAGCCAAGAGAGCTCTGGGGCCAACGTCCTGACTTTC